These 26 T cell receptor beta chains originate from one sample sequenced in a study of blood T cell repertoires in COVID-19. The assay was immunoSEQ multiplex PCR, and TCRdb's table has in-frame clones only and misses some. This table holds approximately 290,000 clones, 91% found once. Sequenced material: peripheral blood. The receptors were gathered from a woman in her twenties or thirties with COVID-19, enrolled during active disease.

Remarks on this clone: The same CDR3 can be traced to other DNA sequences in this sample. The rearrangement joins TRBV9 to TRBJ2-1; a weak D match, TRBD1 (5 bases). This CDR3 spans 15 amino acids. Germline V CDR1 and CDR2: SGDLS, YYNGEE. Trimming took off 0 bases at V and 0 bases at J, with 7 bases between the two ends. CDR3 loop: CASSVDRGSYNEQFF. CDR3 DNA: TGTGCCAGCAGCGTAGATAGGGGCTCCTACAATGAGCAGTTCTTC. Looking up the rest from reference TRBV9 and TRBJ2-1 gives the full variable domain: DSGVTQTPKHLITATGQRVTLRCSPRSGDLSVYWYQQSLDQGLQFLIQYYNGEERAKGNILERFSAQQFPDLHSELNLSSLELGDSALYFCASSVDRGSYNEQFFGPGTRLTVL.

V gene TRBV5-4 combines with J gene TRBJ2-1; TRBD2 aligns across 11 bases. Per the germline V gene, CDR1 is SGHNT and CDR2 is YYREEE (reference sequence). Germline trimming cut 1 base from V and 5 bases from J; bases unmatched to any gene: 5. This CDR3 contains 16 residues. CDR3 residues: CASSLTSGGPHNEQFF. As DNA, the CDR3 is TGTGCCAGCAGCTTGACTAGCGGGGGACCTCACAATGAGCAGTTCTTC.

V usage is TRBV10-3 and J usage is TRBJ2-1; TRBD2 agrees at 7 bases. In germline, CDR1 is ENHRY, CDR2 SYGVKD. The CDR3 runs 13 residues. The CDR3 region has the DNA TGTGCTTCGCGGGGGAATGAGCGGCACCTGGAGTTCTTC. Its translation is CASRGNERHLEFF.

The chain recombines TRBV5-4 with TRBJ1-1; TRBD1 agrees at 10 bases. V lost 3 bases and J lost 7; bases outside the gene matches: 15. Germline V gene data show CDR1 as SGHNT and CDR2 as YYREEE (reference sequence). The CDR3 has 17 amino acids. The chain's CDR3 is CASSSAGQGPPMDEAFF. CDR3 nucleotide sequence: TGTGCCAGCAGCTCCGCGGGACAGGGGCCTCCTATGGATGAAGCTTTCTTT.

The CDR3: CATSDSQQGPEQYF. The DNA for the CDR3 is TGTGCCACCAGTGATTCGCAACAGGGTCCCGAGCAGTACTTC. The chain uses TRBV24-1 and TRBJ2-7, with D possibly TRBD1 on 6 matching bases. V was trimmed by 2 bases and J by 6 bases, leaving 13 bases between them. Germline loops: CDR1 KGHDR, CDR2 SFDVKD. This CDR3 is 14 amino acids long.

The chain carries TRBV4-1 and TRBJ2-5; TRBD2 matches at 14 bases. Germline V lookup: CDR1 MGHRA, CDR2 YSYEKL. V lost 4 bases, J lost 2 bases, and 6 bases stayed unmatched. This CDR3 is built from 17 residues. CDR3 sequence (DNA): TGCGCCAGCAGCCCGGGACTAGCGGGAGTAGGTCAAGAGACCCAGTACTTC. Encoded protein: CASSPGLAGVGQETQYF.

The chain joins TRBV5-6 to TRBJ1-2; 11 nucleotides agree with TRBD1. The V gene's germline CDR1 is SGHDT and CDR2 YYEEEE. Trimming took 5 bases from V and 2 from J; bases not matched to a gene: 8. CDR3 size: 16 residues. CDR3 in DNA: TGTGCCAGCAGTGATGCCGGACAGGGGGCAAACTATGGCTACACCTTC. This encodes CASSDAGQGANYGYTF. Based on the CDR3 plus reference TRBV5-6 and TRBJ1-2, the full variable domain is DAGVTQSPTHLIKTRGQQVTLRCSPKSGHDTVSWYQQALGQGPQFIFQYYEEEERQRGNFPDRFSGHQFPNYSSELNVNALLLGDSALYLCASSDAGQGANYGYTFGSGTRLTVV.

The genes are TRBV30 and TRBJ2-1; 12 nucleotides match TRBD2. The CDR3 runs to 18 residues. V trimming: 0 bases; J trimming: 7 bases; junction bases outside the gene matches: 13. Germline V gives CDR1 GTSNPN, CDR2 SVGIG (reference sequence). The chain's CDR3 is CAWSVSWTSGTNWNEQFF. The CDR3 DNA reads as TGTGCCTGGAGTGTATCATGGACTAGCGGGACGAACTGGAATGAGCAGTTCTTC. Based on the CDR3 plus reference TRBV30 and TRBJ2-1, the full variable domain is SQTIHQWPATLVQPVGSPLSLECTVEGTSNPNLYWYRQAAGRGLQLLFYSVGIGQISSEVPQNLSASRPQDRQFILSSKKLLLSDSGFYLCAWSVSWTSGTNWNEQFFGPGTRLTVL.

The rearrangement uses TRBV10-3 and TRBJ1-2; 7 bases map to TRBD1. Germline V lookup: CDR1 ENHRY, CDR2 SYGVKD. The CDR3 runs 14 residues. The V gene end was trimmed by 3 bases and the J gene end by 2 bases; junction bases not matched to a gene: 3. The CDR3, as DNA: TGTGCCATCAGTGAACAGGGGACGAACTATGGCTACACCTTC. It is translated as CAISEQGTNYGYTF.

The chain joins TRBV27 to TRBJ1-1; D call uncertain. The CDR3 is 16 residues long. Germline V gene lookup returns CDR1 MNHEY and CDR2 SMNVEV (reference sequence). V lost 6 bases, J lost 2 bases, and 19 bases lay in between. CDR3 nucleotide sequence: TGTGCCAGCAGGCTCGAACAGACCACCGCCAACACTGAAGCTTTCTTT. This encodes CASRLEQTTANTEAFF.

The chain links TRBV6-5 to TRBJ1-6; no firm D call. This CDR3 has 14 residues. From germline, CDR1 is MNHEY and CDR2 SVGAGI. The germline V and J ends were trimmed by 6 bases and 0 bases, with 6 bases remaining between them. The CDR3 region is CASSGSSYNSPLHF. CDR3 in DNA: TGTGCCAGCAGCGGGAGCTCCTATAATTCACCCCTCCACTTT.

This clone occurred once. The CDR3 spells CASSLLAGGLDEQYF. CDR3 coding DNA: TGTGCCAGCAGCCTACTAGCGGGAGGGTTGGACGAGCAGTACTTC. V usage is TRBV3-1 (or the pseudogene TRBV3-2) and J usage is TRBJ2-7; 13 bases are shared with TRBD2. CDR3 size: 15 residues. J was trimmed by 5 bases and V by 4 bases; bases with no gene match: 5. The germline CDR1 and CDR2 sequences are LGHDT and YNNKEL (reference sequence).

The chain combines TRBV19 with TRBJ2-7, with 8 positions matching TRBD2. This CDR3 region has 15 residues. Germline CDR1 and CDR2: LNHDA and SQIVND (reference sequence). V gave up 6 bases and J gave up 1 base; unmatched junction bases: 8. The CDR3 bases are TGTGCCAGTAGCATTAAAAGCGGGGGTTCCTACGAGCAGTACTTC. It yields the protein CASSIKSGGSYEQYF. The variable domain in full, completed from reference TRBV19 and TRBJ2-7, reads DGGITQSPKYLFRKEGQNVTLSCEQNLNHDAMYWYRQDPGQGLRLIYYSQIVNDFQKGDIAEGYSVSREKKESFPLTVTSAQKNPTAFYLCASSIKSGGSYEQYFGPGTRLTVT.

The V gene is TRBV6-6, the J gene TRBJ1-2, with 7 bases lining up with TRBD1. Germline trimming cut 0 bases from V and 0 bases from J; bases unmatched to any gene: 4. This CDR3 is built from 16 residues. CDR1 and CDR2 from the germline V gene are MNHNY and SVGAGI (reference sequence). CDR3 protein: CASSYSGQTTNYGYTF. The CDR3 DNA reads as TGTGCCAGCAGTTACTCGGGACAGACTACTAACTATGGCTACACCTTC.

This clone was counted a single time. The chain couples TRBV19 to TRBJ2-1, with 7 nucleotides matching TRBD2. This CDR3 spans 16 amino acids. Germline loops: CDR1 LNHDA, CDR2 SQIVND (reference sequence). The trim removed 4 bases at V and 5 bases at J, leaving 11 bases unmatched. The CDR3 sequence is CASSRGGSTWDNEQFF. Written as DNA, the CDR3 is TGTGCCAGTAGTAGAGGCGGGAGTACATGGGACAATGAGCAGTTCTTC.

The rearrangement links TRBV7-3 to TRBJ1-4, with TRBD1 identical over 9 bases. The CDR3 runs 13 residues. Germline CDR1 reads SGHTA; CDR2 reads FQGTGA. The V and J ends lost 8 bases and 7 bases, in that order; junction bases with no gene match: 5. The CDR3 sequence is CASSQGAGEKLFF. CDR3 nucleotides: TGTGCCAGCTCACAGGGGGCAGGTGAAAAACTGTTTTTT. Together with reference TRBV7-3 and TRBJ1-4, the CDR3 gives the full variable domain: GAGVSQTPSNKVTEKGKYVELRCDPISGHTALYWYRQSLGQGPEFLIYFQGTGAADDSGLPNDRFFAVRPEGSVSTLKIQRTERGDSAVYLCASSQGAGEKLFFGSGTQLSVL.

This chain links TRBV10-3 with TRBJ2-2; D perhaps matches TRBD2 (6 bases). The CDR3 runs 13 residues. The V gene's germline CDR1 is ENHRY and CDR2 SYGVKD. The ends were cut back, 10 bases at V and 2 bases at J, with 11 bases in the middle. In DNA form, the CDR3 reads TGTGCCAGTACCGGGACTAACACCGGGGAGCTGTTTTTT. The encoded protein is CASTGTNTGELFF.

The chain has TRBV30 and TRBJ2-3; 9 bases agree with TRBD2. Germline V gene sequence: CDR1 GTSNPN, CDR2 SVGIG (reference sequence). Losses at the gene ends were 1 base for V and 0 bases for J; bases not matched to a gene: 20. The CDR3 runs to 21 residues. The CDR3 is CAWSGSPKRGRASVSTDTQYF. The CDR3 bases are TGTGCCTGGAGTGGGTCCCCAAAACGCGGGAGGGCCTCCGTCAGCACAGATACGCAGTATTTT. Variable domain in full (rest from reference TRBV30 and TRBJ2-3): SQTIHQWPATLVQPVGSPLSLECTVEGTSNPNLYWYRQAAGRGLQLLFYSVGIGQISSEVPQNLSASRPQDRQFILSSKKLLLSDSGFYLCAWSGSPKRGRASVSTDTQYFGPGTRLTVL.

The chain uses TRBV30 and TRBJ1-5, with D perhaps TRBD1 (5 bases). With 5 bases removed from V and 7 bases from J, the gap between germline ends came to 15 bases. This CDR3 has 13 residues. Germline V CDR1 and CDR2: GTSNPN, SVGIG (reference sequence). CDR3 protein: CAWGPGGEQPQHF. CDR3 DNA sequence: TGTGCCTGGGGACCCGGAGGGGAACAGCCCCAGCATTTT.

The gene calls are TRBV2 and TRBJ2-1; D is perhaps TRBD1 (5 bases). From germline, CDR1 is SNHLY and CDR2 FYNNEI. The CDR3 has 16 residues. The V end lost 6 bases, the J end lost 0 bases, and 15 bases lay between the germline ends. DNA for the CDR3: TGTGCCAGCAGGGAATCAGGGCGCAGCTCCTACAATGAGCAGTTCTTC. It translates to CASRESGRSSYNEQFF. Filled out from reference TRBV2 and TRBJ2-1, the complete variable domain reads EPEVTQTPSHQVTQMGQEVILRCVPISNHLYFYWYRQILGQKVEFLVSFYNNEISEKSEIFDDQFSVERPDGSNFTLKIRSTKLEDSAMYFCASRESGRSSYNEQFFGPGTRLTVL.

The chain uses TRBV27 and TRBJ1-1; D not certain. V was clipped by 5 bases and J by 5 bases, with 12 bases between them. This CDR3 comprises 13 residues. Germline V CDR1 and CDR2: MNHEY, SMNVEV (reference sequence). The CDR3 region is CASSLVGATEAFF. The DNA for the CDR3 is TGTGCCAGCAGTCTGGTAGGAGCGACTGAAGCTTTCTTT.

V usage is TRBV27 and J usage is TRBJ1-1; D might be TRBD1 (6 bases). The germline V gene has CDR1 MNHEY and CDR2 SMNVEV (reference sequence). Trimming shortened V by 5 bases and J by 3 bases, and 16 bases separated the two germline ends. There are 15 residues in the CDR3. The DNA of the CDR3 is TGTGCCAGCAGTCCCCGGAGGCAGGGGTACACTGAAGCTTTCTTT. This gives the protein CASSPRRQGYTEAFF.

The table lists this clone with a count of one. J is TRBJ1-5 and V is TRBV12-5; D is undetermined. The V and J ends lost 9 bases and 2 bases respectively, with 14 bases between them. CDR1 is LGHNT, CDR2 FRNRAP, per germline. The CDR3 extends over 14 amino acids. The CDR3 loop is CASAKGGGNQPQHF. CDR3 DNA sequence: TGTGCTAGCGCTAAAGGCGGGGGCAATCAGCCCCAGCATTTT.

The V call is TRBV11-2, the J call TRBJ1-3; 7 bases map to TRBD1. Germline CDR1 is SGHAT and CDR2 is FQNNGV. The CDR3 is made up of 15 amino acids. V shed 0 bases, J shed 7 bases, and the junction held 6 bases outside the gene matches. The CDR3 sequence: CASSLDPQGVNTIYF. The DNA for the CDR3 is TGTGCCAGCAGCTTAGACCCGCAGGGGGTTAACACCATATATTTT.

The CDR3 here is CASSEGRASRSPLHF. The CDR3 DNA sequence: TGTGCCAGCAGTGAAGGGAGGGCCTCACGTTCACCCCTCCACTTT. The V call is TRBV2, the J call TRBJ1-6; no firm D call. Germline-derived CDR1 and CDR2 are SNHLY and FYNNEI. The CDR3 has 15 amino acids. Trimming removed 1 base from V and 9 bases from J, with 13 bases in between.

This clone was picked up a small number of times. The chain recombines TRBV28 with TRBJ2-2; 7 bases are shared with TRBD2. V gave up 4 bases and J gave up 0 bases; unmatched junction bases: 5. Germline values: CDR1 MDHEN, CDR2 SYDVKM. The CDR3 is made up of 16 amino acids. CDR3 residues: CASSSPGLANTGELFF. CDR3 DNA sequence: TGTGCCAGCAGTTCCCCCGGACTAGCGAACACCGGGGAGCTGTTTTTT.